This record looks at one TCR beta chain sequence and its context. In its sample, this clonotype was seen many times. Its target antigen remains unknown. No much larger clone exists at a distance of one base, and base qualities are not known. Via the germline V gene, CDR1 is KGHSH and CDR2 LQKENI. The CDR3 starts with the cysteine, ends with the phenylalanine, and has 13 residues. The CDR3 DNA has 39 bases and is translated from base 1. Compared with germline, V lacks 8 bases and J lacks 4 bases; bases without a gene match: 7. The data were taken from a study of T cells in Graves' hyperthyroidism and ophthalmopathy (dated by TCRdb to between 2018 and 2021). For the study in its entirety: Peripheral blood samples were taken at the time of initial diagnosis, prior to any treatment. A discovery cohort of 95 to 100 patients, approximately 45 with Graves' ophthalmopathy and more than 55 with stable Graves' hyperthyroidism, was used to find distinguishing TCR V-J signatures. Whether ophthalmopathy could be predicted prospectively was tested in an independent validation cohort made up of approximately 19 hyperthyroidism patients plus 17 patients who later progressed to ophthalmopathy. The approximately 100 discovery patients were divided at random into training and test sets in a 7:3 ratio. Thyroid tissue and blood T-cell repertoires from several Graves' hyperthyroidism patients were also compared in the study. Once sampling was done, hyperthyroidism patients were given methimazole at a starting dose of 30 mg daily, whereas ophthalmopathy patients were given high-dose intravenous methylprednisolone. According to the paper, TCR Vbeta CDR3 sequencing was carried out on more than 120 peripheral blood samples, which came from over 40 ophthalmopathy, about 75 hyperthyroidism and some 17 progressor patients. Study-wide findings and limitations: Sample size was not statistically predetermined, and investigators were not blinded to group allocation. In cross-validation, a model built on a 13 V-J signature told ophthalmopathy apart from stable hyperthyroidism with less than 90% sensitivity and roughly 81% specificity, and in testing the same model reached 80%/75%. Most expanded thyroid clonotypes (frequency above 0.001) were also found in blood, which suggests that blood repertoires may mirror thyroid immune responses. During validation, the model predicted progression to ophthalmopathy a median of roughly 7.1 months ahead of onset, with around 65% sensitivity and roughly 72% specificity.

Hyperthyroidism patients were newly diagnosed, had a disease duration of under 2 months, and were aged 18 to 65 years. Any patient with an uncontrolled infection, another autoimmune disease, pregnancy or lactation was excluded. Diagnoses were established on the basis of clinical symptoms, serum thyroxine and TRAb, thyroid ultrasound, and orbital computed tomography. For progressor patients, blood was drawn at the first diagnosis of hyperthyroidism, before any ophthalmopathy symptoms had appeared. PBMCs were isolated from about 9.1 ml of fresh peripheral blood by Ficoll-Paque density gradient centrifugation. Progressor patients were first diagnosed with Graves' hyperthyroidism and then developed ophthalmopathy during follow-up. Total RNA was extracted using Trizol reagent, and RNA quality was assessed on an Agilent 2100 Bioanalyzer. Amplification of TCR beta CDR3 regions was carried out from RNA transcripts. The first round of RT-PCR for the TCR CDR3 was performed with the HTBI primer set and the Qiagen OneStep RT-PCR kit. Libraries were constructed in a second round of multiplex PCR, after which size selection and purification were performed. Sequencing of the libraries was done on an Illumina HiSeq2000 using paired-end 100 bp reads. The study's own analysis went as follows. Raw data were processed with SOAPnuke, discarding reads with adapters, uncalled bases, mean Phred below 15, or no exact constant-primer or identifier match. COPE v1.2.5 was used to merge high-quality paired reads, and clonotypes were defined as unique nucleotide sequences. MiTCR v1.1 was used to align clonotypes to the IMGT TRBV, TRBD and TRBJ reference segments. The analysis was restricted to V-J combinations with a frequency above 0.0001, which together covered 99.2% of the repertoires. A TCS score was defined as the ratio of F50 (clonal expansion) to E x V (chaos), with BLOSUM62-based TCRdist applied between CDR3 peptides within each V-J. Welch's t-statistics and random forest reduced 450 to 600 V-J features to about 13, which were used in a naive Bayes classifier (R e1071). In TCRdb, the public reads were trimmed at Q25 with fastp and aligned with MiXCR, with productive beta chains retained. Each CDR3 protein appears once, grouped with its most common genes and DNA. TCRdb, not the authors, supplied the V and J calls. The sample records 550,000 to 650,000 distinct CDR3 sequences, approximately 13% of which are singletons. The ten largest clones represent roughly 5.5% of the sample.

This receptor was obtained from a woman aged 25 to 39 with Graves' hyperthyroidism that later progressed to Graves' ophthalmopathy. The material sequenced was blood. The chain couples TRBV18 to TRBJ2-7; TRBD1 agrees with 8 junctional bases. The DNA sequence reads TGTGCCAGCAGCCCCGGGACAGGATACGAGCAGTACTTC. It encodes CASSPGTGYEQYF. Reference TRBV18 and TRBJ2-7 proteins supply the regions before and after the CDR3; the full variable domain is: NAGVMQNPRHLVRRRGQEARLRCSPMKGHSHVYWYRQLPEEGLKFMVYLQKENIIDESGMPKERFSAEFPKEGPSILRIQQVVRGDSAAYFCASSPGTGYEQYFGPGTRLTVT.